This TCR beta chain was captured by sequencing in a study of T cell repertoires in cytomegalovirus infection. Study in general: From public TCR beta signatures came an indication of both CMV infection and matching HLA type. General observations from the study: CMV-specific TCR beta clonotypes restricted by HLA-C dominated the ex vivo response. Adding up the frequency of public TCR beta families identified people who carried CMV plus the relevant HLA.

V was trimmed by 1 base and J by 6 bases, leaving 6 bases between them. The CDR3 is made up of 13 amino acids. TCRdb used MiXCR to reprocess the reads, holding one entry per CDR3 protein. There are a few hundred thousand distinct CDR3 sequences in the sample; roughly 15% occur only once, and around 11% lies in the top ten. This clonotype was recorded a few times. The antigen is undetermined. The specimen sequenced was PBMCs. The chain combines TRBV12-3 or TRBV12-4 with TRBJ1-4; no clear D gene. The receptor comes from a human donor in good health (CMV status not recorded). Some clones in this sample may be carry-over from other donors' samples. CDR3 nucleotides: TGTGCCAGCAGTTTAGGCCAGGATGAAAAACTGTTTTTT. Translated: CASSLGQDEKLFF.